This T cell receptor (beta chain) was retrieved from a study of blood T cells in healthy people across ages. Next came a second PCR, run for about 6 to 11 cycles, which used a sample-barcoded 5' primer along with a J-beta primer mix. TCRdb re-analysed the 5' RACE reads in MiXCR, keeping a single row per CDR3 protein. The sample shows over 950,000 distinct CDR3 sequences, approximately 50% of them seen only once. Germline V gene data show CDR1 as SGDLS and CDR2 as YYNGEE. V was trimmed by 0 bases and J by 4 bases, leaving 11 bases between them. The CDR3 length is 15 residues. The sequencing sample was made of blood. J is TRBJ2-1 and V is TRBV9; D call uncertain. This sequence originates from a woman aged 60-70 years in good health. The CDR3 region has the DNA TGTGCCAGCAGCGTAGGGGCCTCGGGTTACAATGAGCAGTTCTTC. It specifies CASSVGASGYNEQFF.